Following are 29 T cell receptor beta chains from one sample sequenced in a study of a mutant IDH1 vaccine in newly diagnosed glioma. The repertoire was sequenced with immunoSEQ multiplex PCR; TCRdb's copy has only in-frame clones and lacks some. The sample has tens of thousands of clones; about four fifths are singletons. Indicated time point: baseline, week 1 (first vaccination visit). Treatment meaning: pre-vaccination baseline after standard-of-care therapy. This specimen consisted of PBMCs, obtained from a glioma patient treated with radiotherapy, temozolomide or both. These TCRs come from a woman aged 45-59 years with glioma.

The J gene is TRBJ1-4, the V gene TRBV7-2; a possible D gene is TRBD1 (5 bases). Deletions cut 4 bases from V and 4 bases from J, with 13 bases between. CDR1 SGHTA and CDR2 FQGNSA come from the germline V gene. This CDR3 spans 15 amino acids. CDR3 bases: TGTGCCAGCAGCTCCCAGGGCCGGAATAATGAAAAACTGTTTTTT. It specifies CASSSQGRNNEKLFF.

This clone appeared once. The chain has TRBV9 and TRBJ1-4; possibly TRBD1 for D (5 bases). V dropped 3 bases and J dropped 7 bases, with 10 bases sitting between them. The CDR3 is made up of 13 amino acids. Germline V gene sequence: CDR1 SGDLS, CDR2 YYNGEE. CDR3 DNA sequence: TGTGCCAGCAGCGGGAATCAGGGTGAAAAACTGTTTTTT. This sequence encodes CASSGNQGEKLFF.

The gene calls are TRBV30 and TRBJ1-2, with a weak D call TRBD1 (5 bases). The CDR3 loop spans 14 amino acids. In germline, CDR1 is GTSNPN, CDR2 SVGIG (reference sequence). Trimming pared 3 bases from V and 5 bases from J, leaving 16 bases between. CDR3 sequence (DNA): TGTGCCTGGAGCCCTCGGGGCAGACCTTATGGCTACACCTTC. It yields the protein CAWSPRGRPYGYTF.

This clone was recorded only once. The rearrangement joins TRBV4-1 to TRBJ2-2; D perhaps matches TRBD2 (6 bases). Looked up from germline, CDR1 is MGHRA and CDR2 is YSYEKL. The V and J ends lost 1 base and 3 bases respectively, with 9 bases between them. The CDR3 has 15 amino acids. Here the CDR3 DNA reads TGCGCCAGCAGCCAAGCAGGGAGGCACACCGGGGAGCTGTTTTTT. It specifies CASSQAGRHTGELFF.

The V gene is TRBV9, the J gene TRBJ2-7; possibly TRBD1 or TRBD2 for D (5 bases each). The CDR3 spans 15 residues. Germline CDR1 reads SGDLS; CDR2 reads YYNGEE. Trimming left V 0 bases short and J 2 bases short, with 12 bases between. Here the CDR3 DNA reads TGTGCCAGCAGCGTAGCGTCAGGGAGTACCTACGAGCAGTACTTC. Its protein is CASSVASGSTYEQYF.

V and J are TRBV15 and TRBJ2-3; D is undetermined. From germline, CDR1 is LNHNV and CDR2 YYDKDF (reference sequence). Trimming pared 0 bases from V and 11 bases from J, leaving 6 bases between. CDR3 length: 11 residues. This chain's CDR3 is CATSRDGRQYF. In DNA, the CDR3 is TGTGCCACCAGCAGAGATGGCCGGCAGTATTTT.

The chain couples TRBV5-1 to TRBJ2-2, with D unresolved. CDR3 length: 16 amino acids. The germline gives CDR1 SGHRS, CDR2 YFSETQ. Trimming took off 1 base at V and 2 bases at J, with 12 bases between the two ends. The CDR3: CASSLKNRPNTGELFF. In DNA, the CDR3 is TGCGCCAGCAGCTTGAAGAACAGACCAAACACCGGGGAGCTGTTTTTT.

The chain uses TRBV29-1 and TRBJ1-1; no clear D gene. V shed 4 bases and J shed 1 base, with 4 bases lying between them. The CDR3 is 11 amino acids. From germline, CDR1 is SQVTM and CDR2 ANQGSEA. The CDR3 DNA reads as TGCAGCGTTGGATCGAACACTGAAGCTTTCTTT. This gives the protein CSVGSNTEAFF.

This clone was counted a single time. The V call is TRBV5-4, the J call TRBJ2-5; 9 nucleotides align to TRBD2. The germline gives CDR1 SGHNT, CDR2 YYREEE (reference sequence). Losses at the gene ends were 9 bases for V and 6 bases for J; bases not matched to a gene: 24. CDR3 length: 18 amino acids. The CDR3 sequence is CATARWMAGGVKAQTQYF. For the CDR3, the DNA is TGTGCCACCGCCCGTTGGATGGCGGGGGGGGTCAAGGCTCAGACCCAGTACTTC.

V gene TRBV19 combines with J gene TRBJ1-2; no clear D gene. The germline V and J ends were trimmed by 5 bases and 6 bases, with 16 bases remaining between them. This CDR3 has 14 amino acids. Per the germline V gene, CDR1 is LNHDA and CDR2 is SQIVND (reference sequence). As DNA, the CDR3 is TGTGCCAGTAGTCGACACCTTACCGGGGATGGCTACACCTTC. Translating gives CASSRHLTGDGYTF.

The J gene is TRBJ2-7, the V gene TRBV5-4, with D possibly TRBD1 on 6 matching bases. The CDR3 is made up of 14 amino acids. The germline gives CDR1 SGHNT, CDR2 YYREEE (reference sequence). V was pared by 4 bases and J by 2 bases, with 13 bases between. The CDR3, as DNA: TGTGCCAGCAGCCCCGGGACAAAAGCCTACGAGCAGTACTTC. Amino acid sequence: CASSPGTKAYEQYF.

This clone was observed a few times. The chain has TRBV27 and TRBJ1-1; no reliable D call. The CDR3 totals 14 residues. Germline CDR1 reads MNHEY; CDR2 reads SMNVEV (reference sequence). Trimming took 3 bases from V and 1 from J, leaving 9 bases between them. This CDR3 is CASSLGPGNTEAFF. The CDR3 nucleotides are TGTGCCAGCAGTTTGGGTCCGGGGAACACTGAAGCTTTCTTT.

In DNA, the CDR3 is TGCGCCAGCAGCTTGGCTATCTGGAATCCGAGCGGGGAGCTGTTTTTT. It is translated as CASSLAIWNPSGELFF. The rearrangement uses TRBV5-1 and TRBJ2-2; D is uncertain. The CDR3 consists of 16 residues. Germline values: CDR1 SGHRS, CDR2 YFSETQ. The V end lost 0 bases, the J end lost 7 bases, and 16 bases lay between the germline ends.

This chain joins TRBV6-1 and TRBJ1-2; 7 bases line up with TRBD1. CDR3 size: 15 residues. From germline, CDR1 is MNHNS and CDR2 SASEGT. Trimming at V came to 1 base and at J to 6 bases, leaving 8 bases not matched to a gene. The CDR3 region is CASSEGVEGAHGYTF. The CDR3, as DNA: TGTGCCAGCAGTGAAGGTGTCGAGGGGGCCCATGGCTACACCTTC.

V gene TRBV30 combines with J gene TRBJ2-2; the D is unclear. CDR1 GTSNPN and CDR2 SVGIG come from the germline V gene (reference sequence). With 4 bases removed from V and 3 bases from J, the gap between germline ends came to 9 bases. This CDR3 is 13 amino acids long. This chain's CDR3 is CAWNRHYTGELFF. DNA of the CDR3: TGTGCCTGGAATAGGCATTACACCGGGGAGCTGTTTTTT.

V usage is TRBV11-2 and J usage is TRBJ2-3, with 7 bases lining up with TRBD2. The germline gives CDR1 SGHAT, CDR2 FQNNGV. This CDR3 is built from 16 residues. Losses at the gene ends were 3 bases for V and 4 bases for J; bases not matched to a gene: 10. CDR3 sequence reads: CASSFSGTGGADTQYF. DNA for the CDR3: TGTGCCAGCAGCTTTTCCGGGACTGGGGGGGCAGATACGCAGTATTTT.

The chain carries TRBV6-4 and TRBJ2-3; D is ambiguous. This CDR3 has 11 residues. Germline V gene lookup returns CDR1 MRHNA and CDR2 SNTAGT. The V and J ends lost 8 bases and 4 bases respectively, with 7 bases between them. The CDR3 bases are TGTGCCAGCGCGAATGCAGATACGCAGTATTTT. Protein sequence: CASANADTQYF.

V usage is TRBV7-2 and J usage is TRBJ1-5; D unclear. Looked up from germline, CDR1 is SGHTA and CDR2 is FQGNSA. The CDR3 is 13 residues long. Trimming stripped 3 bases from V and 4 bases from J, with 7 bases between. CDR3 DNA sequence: TGTGCCAGCAGCTTGATTATAAATCAGCCCCAGCATTTT. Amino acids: CASSLIINQPQHF.

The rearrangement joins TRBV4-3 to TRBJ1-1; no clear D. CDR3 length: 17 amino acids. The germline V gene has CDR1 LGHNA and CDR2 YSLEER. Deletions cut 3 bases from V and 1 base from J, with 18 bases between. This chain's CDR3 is CASSQAAIGVGNTEAFF. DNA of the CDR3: TGCGCCAGCAGCCAGGCCGCTATCGGGGTCGGGAACACTGAAGCTTTCTTT.

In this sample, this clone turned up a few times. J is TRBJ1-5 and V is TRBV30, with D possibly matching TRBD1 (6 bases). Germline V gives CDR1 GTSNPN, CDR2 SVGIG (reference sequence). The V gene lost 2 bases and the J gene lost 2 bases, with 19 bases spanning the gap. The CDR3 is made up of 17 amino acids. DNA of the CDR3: TGTGCCTGGAGTTCCGGGGAAACGAGACAGGGCAATCAGCCCCAGCATTTT. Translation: CAWSSGETRQGNQPQHF.

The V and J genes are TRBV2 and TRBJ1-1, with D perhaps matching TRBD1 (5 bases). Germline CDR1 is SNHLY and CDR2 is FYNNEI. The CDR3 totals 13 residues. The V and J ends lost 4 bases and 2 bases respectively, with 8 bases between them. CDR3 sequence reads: CASSGGVNTEAFF. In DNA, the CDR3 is TGTGCCAGCAGTGGGGGGGTAAACACTGAAGCTTTCTTT.

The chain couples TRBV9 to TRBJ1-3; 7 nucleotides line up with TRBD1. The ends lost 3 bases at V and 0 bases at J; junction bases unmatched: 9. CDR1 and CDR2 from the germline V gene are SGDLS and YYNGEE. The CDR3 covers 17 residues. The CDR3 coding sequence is TGTGCCAGCAGCGAAAGAGACAGGGTCAACTCTGGAAACACCATATATTTT. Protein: CASSERDRVNSGNTIYF.

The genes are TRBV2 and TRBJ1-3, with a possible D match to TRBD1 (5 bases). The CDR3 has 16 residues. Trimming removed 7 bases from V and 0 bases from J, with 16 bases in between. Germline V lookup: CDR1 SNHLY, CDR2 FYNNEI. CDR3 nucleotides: TGTGCCAGCAAGACCGGGGACGGCCACTCTGGAAACACCATATATTTT. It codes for CASKTGDGHSGNTIYF.

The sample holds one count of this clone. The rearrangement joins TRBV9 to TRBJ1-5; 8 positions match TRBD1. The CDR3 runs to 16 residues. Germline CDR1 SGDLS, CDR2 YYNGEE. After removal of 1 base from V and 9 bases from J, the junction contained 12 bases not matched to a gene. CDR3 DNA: TGTGCCAGCAGCGTACTGGACAGGGTCCGTAGATGGCCCCAGCATTTT. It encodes CASSVLDRVRRWPQHF.

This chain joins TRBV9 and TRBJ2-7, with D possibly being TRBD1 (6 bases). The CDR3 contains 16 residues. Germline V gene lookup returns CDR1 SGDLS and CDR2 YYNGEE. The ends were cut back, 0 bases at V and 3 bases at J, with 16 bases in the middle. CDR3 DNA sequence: TGTGCCAGCAGCGTAGAGCCCAGGGGAGAACTCTACGAGCAGTACTTC. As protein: CASSVEPRGELYEQYF.

CDR3 region: CASSPGWGANEKLFF. In nucleotides, the CDR3 is TGTGCCAGCAGCCCCGGCTGGGGGGCGAATGAAAAACTGTTTTTT. V and J are TRBV7-2 and TRBJ1-4; TRBD1 might be the D (6 bases). This CDR3 contains 15 residues. Per the germline V gene, CDR1 is SGHTA and CDR2 is FQGNSA. Trimming stripped 5 bases from V and 5 bases from J, with 15 bases between.

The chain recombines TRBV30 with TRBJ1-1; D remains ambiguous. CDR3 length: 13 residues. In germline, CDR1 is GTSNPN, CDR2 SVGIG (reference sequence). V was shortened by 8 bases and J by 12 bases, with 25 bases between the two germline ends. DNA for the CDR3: TGTGCCCTTGCCCTCGGGCTCGGTATGAGGTCTTTCTTT. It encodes CALALGLGMRSFF.

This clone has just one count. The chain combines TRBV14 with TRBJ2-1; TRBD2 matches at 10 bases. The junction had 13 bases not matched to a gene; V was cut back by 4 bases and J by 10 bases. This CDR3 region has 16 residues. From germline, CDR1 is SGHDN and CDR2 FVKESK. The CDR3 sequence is CASSRKESGGAPEQFF. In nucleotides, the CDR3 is TGTGCCAGCAGCCGGAAGGAGAGCGGGGGGGCACCCGAGCAGTTCTTC.

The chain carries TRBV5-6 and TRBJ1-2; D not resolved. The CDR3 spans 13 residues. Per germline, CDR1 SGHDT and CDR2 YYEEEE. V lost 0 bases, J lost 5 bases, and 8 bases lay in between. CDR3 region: CASSLGREYGYTF. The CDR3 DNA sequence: TGTGCCAGCAGCTTGGGGAGGGAATATGGCTACACCTTC.